Sequencing of this T cell receptor beta chain was carried out in a study of cytomegalovirus exposure and HLA in healthy donors (dated by TCRdb to 2016 to 2017). Some background on the complete study: An earlier analysis of roughly 570 of the donors reported roughly 300 Gb of sequence data and 100 million to 120 million unique TCR beta sequences obtained from around 170 million T cells. About 300 gigabases of sequencing data and approximately 80 million unique TCR sequences were included in an early release covering roughly 600 HLA-typed donors. Among the roughly 370 genotyped donors, about 85% belonged to the genetic ancestry cluster associated with self-reported Caucasian donors. The study aimed to test whether cataloging public T cell receptors could reveal signatures of past pathogen exposure. Using immunosequencing, the study profiled T cell repertoires from 500 to 800 subjects and related those repertoires to cytomegalovirus serostatus. Along with the roughly 710-subject first cohort, a separate validation cohort of 120 different subjects was used. To predict cytomegalovirus infection status, the study combined high-throughput TCR immunosequencing, statistical association of individual TCRs with disease status, and machine learning. A later analysis re-examined previously published TCR beta repertoires from roughly 650 donors and added high-resolution HLA genotyping to investigate patterns of TCR occurrence. Rather than using new phenotypic data, the later analysis identified candidate immune exposures from TCR beta sequences and from how often those sequences occurred across donors. In an earlier analysis of roughly 580 of the donors, high-throughput TCR beta sequencing was used to judge whether each TCR beta V gene segment behaved as functional or pseudogenic. Alongside the repertoire data, information on donor age, sex, ethnicity and CMV serostatus was compiled. Genome-wide SNP genotypes for about 65% of the roughly 670 donors were used in a later genetic analysis, which treated that subset as a discovery cohort. Every repertoire in the discovery cohort had been generated on one and the same sequencing platform. HLA typing included class I and class II loci at four-digit resolution. Typing coverage differed by locus: A, B, C, DRB1 and DQB1 were typed in roughly 620-630 donors, DQA1 in 500 to 550, DPA1 in approximately 610, and DPB1 in 472. Because of strong linkage in the cohort, five DR-DQ haplotypes were treated as single units for association and clustering. Among about 410 genotyped donors of the cohort, an average of roughly 230,000 unique TCR beta nucleotide sequences was sequenced per donor, of which about 20% were non-productive. The paper as a whole reports these results and caveats: A few of the identified cytomegalovirus-associated TCR beta chains were confirmed in vitro to be specific for cytomegalovirus antigens. A further reported finding was that TCR beta sequences accurately predicted the HLA-A and HLA-B alleles for most subjects in the first cohort. Correlated functional status among segregating V segments might reflect linkage disequilibrium, but an unknown experimental factor could not be ruled out. According to a later genetic analysis, donors in an Asian-associated ancestry cluster had fewer N-insertions in productive TCRs than the approximately 630-donor mean. Most TCR sequences were observed very rarely across donors, whereas some public TCRs were present in many individuals. When HLA alleles, especially DR and DQ, strongly co-occurred, TCR associations were difficult to assign to individual alleles. In a later genetic analysis, a missense DCLRE1C variant was associated with V-gene and J-gene trimming of TCR beta chains, and the association was replicated in an independent cohort. The authors suggested that the approach could potentially be generalized to other disease states and immunological phenotypes. Because the 87-base-pair reads could not distinguish some IMGT-functional V segments, including TRBV6-2 and TRBV6-3, those segments were excluded. In both the original and validation cohorts, the classifier was reported to diagnose cytomegalovirus status with high specificity and sensitivity. In a later analysis, several top co-occurrence clusters were reported to appear linked to parvovirus B19, influenza, CMV and Epstein-Barr virus. Immune exposure information for the cohort was limited to CMV serostatus. HLA typing was unavailable for some donors at each locus, so association tests used only the typed subset. Most CMV-associated TCR beta chains appeared to be HLA-restricted in a later analysis, and the HLA associations seemed to be driven largely by CMV exposure. A later analysis found that HLA-associated TCR beta chains were more clonally expanded and had lower generation probabilities than equally common non-associated chains. The study gave a list of roughly 150 TCR beta chains associated with cytomegalovirus. According to a later analysis, TCR association rates differed among HLA loci, with DRB1 alleles showing the most associated TCRs and HLA-C alleles showing the fewest. A cluster of highly shared sequence variants was judged likely to represent a technical artifact of the sequencing pipeline. The earlier analysis of fewer than 750 of the donors excluded seventeen rarely observed V segments, including chromosome 9 orphons, because counts were too low. Sequencing depth was assumed to be roughly uniform across donors in the presence/absence analyses, though that assumption may not hold. In this cohort, only TCR beta chains were sequenced, and detectable features were limited by the absence of alpha or paired-chain data. At a false discovery rate of 0.05, a later analysis linked about 17,000 TCR beta sequences to specific HLA alleles. Broadly in line with IMGT annotations, most TCR beta V segments showed up in productive rearrangements about 87% or about 30% of the time in an earlier analysis of 450 to 600 of the donors.

Library generation was performed with the immunoSEQ multiplex PCR assay. The multiplex PCR relied on a mix of 60 forward primers for TCR Vbeta segments and 13 reverse primers for TCR Jbeta segments. The CDR3 region of rearranged TCR beta genes was amplified from genomic DNA with a multiplex PCR assay. Amplified TCR beta libraries were sequenced as 87-base-pair reads on the Illumina HiSeq System. On the study's bioinformatics: Across the roughly 700 repertoires, a later analysis counted tens of millions of unique TCR beta chains, roughly 11 million of which were shared by at least two donors. To remove PCR and sequencing errors, raw reads were error-corrected and collapsed into unique sequences using a nearest-neighbor algorithm that merged closely related sequences. Alignment of CDR3 sequences to IMGT reference sequences was used to assign V, D and J gene segments. For a sequence to be retained, a match of at least six nucleotides was required to both a V gene segment and a J gene segment. Rearrangements were called productive when the CDR3 lacked stop codons and stayed in frame with V and J; all others were non-productive. CDR3 was defined by IMGT convention, running from the second conserved V-encoded cysteine to the conserved J-encoded phenylalanine. Sequences without an unambiguous match to a single V gene segment were excluded from the earlier analysis of a few hundred of the donors. In an earlier analysis of several hundred of the donors, V segments were called functional above 56.7% productive rearrangements and were called segregating when the between-donor standard deviation exceeded 5%. A statistical classification framework was built for diagnosing cytomegalovirus status from the catalog of TCR beta chain sequences. A later analysis assigned V and J genes by comparing TCR nucleotide sequences with IMGT/GENE-DB human TR gene sequences. The TCRdist pipeline was used in a later analysis to assign CDR3 sequences and most-parsimonious VDJ recombination scenarios. In a later analysis, every TCR beta chain was defined by the combination of its CDR3 amino acid sequence and its V-gene family, and reads without a unique V-gene family were dropped. To address suspected cross-contamination and a sequencing artifact, a later analysis removed a few hundred highly shared, low-generation-probability nucleotide sequences. For each public chain, a later analysis derived a clonal expansion index from normalized ranks of inferred template counts within each repertoire. A later analysis computed generation probabilities with a VDJ recombination model fitted to out-of-frame rearrangements, and checked the results against IGoR. A later analysis scored TCR-TCR, TCR-HLA and TCR-CMV co-occurrence with hypergeometric tests, applying a repertoire-size bias correction to TCR pairs. To estimate false discovery rates, a later analysis permuted the HLA or CMV assignments 20 times. In a later analysis, co-occurring TCRs were grouped with DBSCAN, and TCRdist sequence similarity was added when clustering was performed within HLA-allele-positive subsets. Co-occurrence clustering excluded repertoires with fewer than 30,000 or more than 120,000 public chains, plus five with anomalous nucleotide sharing. TCRdb provides this immuneACCESS table in a form limited to in-frame rearrangements. Some clones are lacking; in checked studies, under half of them reflect an unresolved V gene, and why the rest are absent is not known. Clonal size and the V and J genes are those of that table, whereas D and trimming came from the DNA. In all, the sample holds tens of thousands of clones, and roughly 84% of those were seen once. Together, the top ten hold roughly 2% of the sample.

CDR1 and CDR2, per the germline V gene (reference sequence), are LNHDA and SQIVND. The V end loses 3 bases and the J end loses 7 bases, and a stretch of 15 bases separates them. There are 14 amino acids in the CDR3, from cysteine to phenylalanine inclusive. The only DNA kept is the CDR3, 42 bases in frame from the first base. In total, roughly 710 healthy bone marrow donors made up the cohort. At the time of sampling, every cohort member was nominally healthy, though immune exposures that went unrecorded were likely present. The donor was CMV seronegative and belonged to the group of several hundred seronegative cohort members. Every donor gave a peripheral blood sample, and the peripheral blood mononuclear cells from that sample were used for TCR beta sequencing. Genomic DNA was extracted from the blood cell samples with the Qiagen DNeasy Blood Extraction Kit. A remark on this clone: Its antigen remains unidentified. No per-base quality is available; no much larger clone lies one base away.

The material sequenced was PBMCs. The chain is encoded by TRBV19 joined to TRBJ1-1; matching of 6 bases hints at TRBD1 as the D gene. This receptor was obtained from a man between 18 and 35 years old in good health and CMV-seronegative. The CDR3 amino acid sequence is: CASSIVGGGIEAFF. The sequenced DNA: TGTGCCAGTAGTATCGTGGGAGGGGGGATTGAAGCTTTCTTT. Extended through the reference TRBV19 and TRBJ1-1 proteins, this CDR3 yields the full variable domain: DGGITQSPKYLFRKEGQNVTLSCEQNLNHDAMYWYRQDPGQGLRLIYYSQIVNDFQKGDIAEGYSVSREKKESFPLTVTSAQKNPTAFYLCASSIVGGGIEAFFGQGTRLTVV.